These 6 T cell receptor beta chains were sequenced from one sample in a study of vaccination and CD4 T cells after COVID-19. As for treatment: roughly 10-day PBMC culture with coronavirus spike peptide pools or control peptides (ViraFEST assay). With the Oncomine TCR Beta short-read assay, DNA from cultured CD4+ T cells was sequenced. TCRdb fed the PCR reads into MiXCR, producing one record per CDR3 protein. Of under 30,000 distinct CDR3 sequences in the sample, about 40% were seen once. These TCRs are of unknown antigen specificity. Sequenced material: CD4+ T cells from blood, cultured in vitro. Every receptor here comes from a human donor who had recovered from COVID-19.

The chain has TRBV5-6 and TRBJ2-1; no firm D call. Between the trimmed V and J ends, which lost 4 bases and 3 bases, there was a span of 14 bases. The CDR3 spans 15 residues. Germline-derived CDR1 and CDR2 are SGHDT and YYEEEE. The CDR3, as DNA: TGTGCCAGCAGCCCAAAAGGGATCTACTACAATGAGCAGTTCTTC. This encodes CASSPKGIYYNEQFF. Full variable domain (missing parts from reference TRBV5-6 and TRBJ2-1): DAGVTQSPTHLIKTRGQQVTLRCSPKSGHDTVSWYQQALGQGPQFIFQYYEEEERQRGNFPDRFSGHQFPNYSSELNVNALLLGDSALYLCASSPKGIYYNEQFFGPGTRLTVL.

The chain is built from TRBV19 and TRBJ2-2; TRBD1 matches 10 bases. Germline CDR1 is LNHDA and CDR2 is SQIVND (reference sequence). The CDR3 spans 16 residues. V was pared by 4 bases and J by 4 bases, with 6 bases of the junction left unmatched. Here the CDR3 DNA reads TGTGCCAGTAGTACCCGGACAGGGGGTTCCACCGGGGAGCTGTTTTTT. It is translated as CASSTRTGGSTGELFF.

A few counts support this clonotype. This chain uses TRBV5-6 with TRBJ1-1; possibly TRBD1 for D (5 bases). This CDR3 has 14 amino acids. V was pared by 4 bases and J by 4 bases, with 14 bases between. Germline V gene data show CDR1 as SGHDT and CDR2 as YYEEEE. The CDR3 nucleotides read TGTGCCAGCAGCGGACTTATGCAGGGCACTGAAGCTTTCTTT. The encoded protein is CASSGLMQGTEAFF.

The chain links TRBV19 to TRBJ2-2, with a tentative D call TRBD2 (5 bases). CDR3 size: 12 residues. Germline CDR1 is LNHDA and CDR2 is SQIVND (reference sequence). Trimming pared 5 bases from V and 9 bases from J, leaving 10 bases between. The CDR3 spells CASSPRLRELFF. DNA for the CDR3: TGTGCCAGTAGTCCGAGACTACGGGAGCTGTTTTTT.

The J gene is TRBJ2-7, the V gene TRBV20-1; 11 nucleotides agree with TRBD2. After removal of 5 bases from V and 0 bases from J, the junction contained 3 bases not matched to a gene. Per the germline V gene, CDR1 is DFQATT and CDR2 is SNEGSKA (reference sequence). There are 14 residues in the CDR3. The CDR3 nucleotides are TGCAGTGCTGGGACTAGCGGACTCTCCTACGAGCAGTACTTC. Residues: CSAGTSGLSYEQYF.

The chain joins TRBV7-3 to TRBJ2-7, with D tentatively TRBD1 or TRBD2 (5 bases each). Germline-derived CDR1 and CDR2 are SGHTA and FQGTGA. This CDR3 has 16 residues. Between the trimmed V and J ends, which lost 5 bases and 1 base, there was a span of 18 bases. CDR3 DNA sequence: TGTGCCAGCAGCCCCTTGGCAGGGAGTGGGTCCTACGAGCAGTACTTC. Its protein product is CASSPLAGSGSYEQYF.